The 5 T cell receptor beta chains presented below share a single source sample, sequenced in a study of T cells in Graves' hyperthyroidism and ophthalmopathy. RNA transcripts gave rise to amplified TCR beta CDR3 regions. A set of HTBI primers served as the primers for a first-round RT-PCR of the TCR CDR3. TCRdb reprocessed the multiplex PCR reads with MiXCR, giving one entry per CDR3 protein. Of approximately 530,000 distinct CDR3 sequences listed, approximately 20% are singletons. Source material: blood. The receptors come from a man in his forties with Graves' ophthalmopathy.

V gene TRBV12-3 or TRBV12-4 combines with J gene TRBJ2-4; D remains unclear. Trimming stripped 5 bases from V and 1 base from J, with 12 bases between. The CDR3 has 15 amino acids. CDR3 amino acids: CASSPSSGAKNIQYF. The CDR3 DNA is TGTGCCAGCAGTCCCTCTTCTGGGGCCAAAAACATTCAGTACTTC.

The gene calls are TRBV9 and TRBJ2-2, with a weak D call TRBD2 (6 bases). The germline CDR1 and CDR2 sequences are SGDLS and YYNGEE. The length of the CDR3 is 16 residues. V lost 4 bases to trimming and J lost 4 bases, with 17 bases between them. This CDR3 is CASSPAGLATTGELFF. CDR3 in DNA: TGTGCCAGCAGCCCCGCGGGGCTAGCTACCACCGGGGAGCTGTTTTTT. The full variable domain, with the rest looked up from reference TRBV9 and TRBJ2-2, is DSGVTQTPKHLITATGQRVTLRCSPRSGDLSVYWYQQSLDQGLQFLIQYYNGEERAKGNILERFSAQQFPDLHSELNLSSLELGDSALYFCASSPAGLATTGELFFGEGSRLTVL.

This clonotype was found many times. CDR3 nucleotide sequence: TGTGCCAGCAGCCCTCGAACAGGACTAGCGCGAGAGACCCAGTACTTC. This codes for CASSPRTGLARETQYF. The chain uses TRBV3-1 and TRBJ2-5; TRBD2 agrees at 9 bases. Germline CDR1 is LGHDT and CDR2 is YNNKEL (reference sequence). V shed 4 bases and J 4 bases; nucleotides not matched to a gene: 10. The CDR3 consists of 16 residues.

The chain uses TRBV5-5 and TRBJ1-5; a weak D match, TRBD1 (5 bases). This CDR3 spans 14 amino acids. Between the trimmed V and J ends, which lost 1 base and 4 bases, there was a span of 9 bases. Per the germline V gene, CDR1 is SGHKS and CDR2 is YYEKEE (reference sequence). CDR3 sequence (DNA): TGTGCCAGCAGCTTGCAGACAGCTAATCAGCCCCAGCATTTT. This sequence encodes CASSLQTANQPQHF.

For the CDR3, the DNA is TGTGCCAGCAGTGAAACGGTACGGGAGTTCTTC. Translation: CASSETVREFF. V usage is TRBV6-1 and J usage is TRBJ2-1; D gene uncertain. Looked up from germline, CDR1 is MNHNS and CDR2 is SASEGT. The CDR3 length is 11 residues. V was pared by 2 bases and J by 14 bases, with 10 bases between.